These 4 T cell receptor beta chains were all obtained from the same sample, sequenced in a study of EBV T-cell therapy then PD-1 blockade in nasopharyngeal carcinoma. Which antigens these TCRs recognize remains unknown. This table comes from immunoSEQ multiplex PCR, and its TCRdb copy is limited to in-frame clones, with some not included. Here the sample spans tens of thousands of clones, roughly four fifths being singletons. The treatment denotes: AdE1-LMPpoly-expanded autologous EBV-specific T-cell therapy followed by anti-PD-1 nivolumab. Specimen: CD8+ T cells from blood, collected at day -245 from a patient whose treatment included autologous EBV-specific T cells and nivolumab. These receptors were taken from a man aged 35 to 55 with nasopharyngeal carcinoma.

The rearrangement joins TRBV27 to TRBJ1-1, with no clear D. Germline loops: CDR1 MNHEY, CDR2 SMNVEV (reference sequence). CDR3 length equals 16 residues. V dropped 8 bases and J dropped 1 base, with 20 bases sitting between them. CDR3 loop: CASRSATSNGNTEAFF. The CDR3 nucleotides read TGTGCCAGCCGTTCCGCCACATCCAATGGGAACACTGAAGCTTTCTTT.

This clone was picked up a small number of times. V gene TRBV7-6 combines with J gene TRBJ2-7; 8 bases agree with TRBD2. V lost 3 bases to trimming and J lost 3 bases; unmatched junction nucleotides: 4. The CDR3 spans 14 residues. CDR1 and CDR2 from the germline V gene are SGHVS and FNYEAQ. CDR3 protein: CASSFGTRGYEQYF. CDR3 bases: TGTGCCAGCAGCTTCGGGACTAGGGGCTACGAGCAGTACTTC.

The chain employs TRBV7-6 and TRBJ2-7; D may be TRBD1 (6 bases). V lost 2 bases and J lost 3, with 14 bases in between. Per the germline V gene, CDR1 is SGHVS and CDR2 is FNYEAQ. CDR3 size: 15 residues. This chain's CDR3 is CASSLKAEGVYEQYF. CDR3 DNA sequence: TGTGCCAGCAGCTTAAAGGCAGAGGGGGTCTACGAGCAGTACTTC.

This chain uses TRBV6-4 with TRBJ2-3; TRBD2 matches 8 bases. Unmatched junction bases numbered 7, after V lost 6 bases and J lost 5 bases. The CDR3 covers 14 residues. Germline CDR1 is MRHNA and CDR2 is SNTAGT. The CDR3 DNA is TGTGCCAGCAGCCGGGGGGGGGCTGGAGATACGCAGTATTTT. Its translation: CASSRGGAGDTQYF.